This TCR beta chain derives from a study of CXCR3-negative and CXCR3-positive naive CD8 T cells. Researchers prepared the TRB cDNA libraries using 5' RACE with UMI labels. With the 5' RACE reads reprocessed, TCRdb shows one record per CDR3 protein and no DNA. The sample totals 45,000 to 55,000 distinct CDR3 sequences. In regard to this clonotype: Antigen: not known.

Points from the study as a whole: The study found that naive CXCR3-negative and CXCR3-positive cells shared TRBV-TRBJ usage, while memory cells differed.

The CDR3 contains 15 residues. In germline, CDR1 is MGHDK, CDR2 SYGVNS. The rearrangement links TRBV25-1 to TRBJ1-6; TCRdb's D call of TRBD1 is untestable without DNA. The material sequenced was memory CD8+ T cells from blood. The TCR was taken from a human donor in good health. Some clones in this sample may be carry-over from other donors' samples. CDR3 loop: CASSDRGTGNSPLHF.